This TCR beta chain was identified in a study of neurological immune-mediated disorders. Study-wide points: Multiple sclerosis patients had less TCR clonal expansion than even healthy controls, unlike HTLV-1-associated myelopathy.

TCRdb re-derived calls from the 5' RACE reads in MiXCR, one entry per CDR3 protein. The sample has about 22,000 distinct CDR3 sequences, 10% seen once; the top ten hold less than 25%. The CDR3 is 15 amino acids. V shed 2 bases and J shed 6 bases, with 16 bases lying between them. Looked up from germline, CDR1 is WSHSY and CDR2 is SAAADI. Libraries used 2 million unsorted PBMCs kept frozen in RNAlater. This clonotype was observed many times. Its antigen is not identified. Sequenced material: PBMCs. The TCR originated in a woman between 55 and 75 years old with HTLV-1-associated myelopathy (HAM/TSP). This chain connects TRBV10-2 to TRBJ1-2; TRBD1 is a possible D gene (5 bases). The CDR3 protein is CASSEAPTAAHGYTF. For the CDR3, the DNA is TGCGCCAGCAGTGAGGCCCCGACAGCGGCCCATGGCTACACCTTC.